The sequence of this T cell receptor beta chain was determined in a study of T cell clonality in common variable immunodeficiency. Study observations and caveats: CVID subjects shared fewer TCRbeta clones than healthy controls did. Common variable immunodeficiency TCR beta sequences reportedly had fewer deletions and N-nucleotide insertions. Compared with healthy controls, CVID subjects showed increased TCRbeta clonality, mostly in about a third.

Generated by immunoSEQ multiplex PCR, the TCRdb table keeps only in-frame clones and is missing some. This sample carries some 39,000 clones and no singletons, and approximately 1.4% goes to the top ten. The V end was cut by 3 bases, the J end by 4 bases, with 12 bases between. The CDR3 spans 14 residues. Germline assignment: CDR1 SGHRS and CDR2 YFSETQ. This clone was counted between two and nine times. Its antigen is not identified. The CDR3 end lies 3 residues beyond the end of the read and is filled in from the germline J gene. Donors gave about 5 to 8 ml heparinized peripheral whole blood. The chain combines TRBV5-1 with TRBJ2-3; a weak D match, TRBD1 (6 bases). The sequencing input was peripheral blood mononuclear cells. The sequence was obtained from a person aged 18 to 75 in good health. CDR3 sequence: CASSSQGSSDTQYF. Incomplete CDR3 DNA: TGCGCCAGCAGCTCTCAGGGGTCGTCAGATACG.